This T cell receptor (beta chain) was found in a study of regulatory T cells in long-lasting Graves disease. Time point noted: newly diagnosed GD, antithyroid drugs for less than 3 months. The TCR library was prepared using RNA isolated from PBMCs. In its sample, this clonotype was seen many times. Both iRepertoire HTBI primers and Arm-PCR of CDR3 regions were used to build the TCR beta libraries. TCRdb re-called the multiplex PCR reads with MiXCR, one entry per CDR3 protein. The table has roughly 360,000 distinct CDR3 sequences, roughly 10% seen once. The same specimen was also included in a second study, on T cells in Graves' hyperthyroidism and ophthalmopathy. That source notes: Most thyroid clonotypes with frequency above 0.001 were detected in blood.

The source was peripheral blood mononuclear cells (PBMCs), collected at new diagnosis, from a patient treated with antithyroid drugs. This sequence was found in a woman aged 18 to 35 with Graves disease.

The chain's CDR3 is CASTRAGPSYEQYV. In nucleotides, the CDR3 is TGTGCCAGCACCCGGGCGGGACCCAGCTACGAGCAGTACGTC. The rearrangement joins TRBV27 to TRBJ2-7; D is perhaps TRBD2 (6 bases). CDR3 length: 14 amino acids. Trimming pared 7 bases from V and 3 bases from J, leaving 16 bases between. CDR1 is MNHEY, CDR2 SMNVEV, per germline (reference sequence).